A single sample is the source of the 31 T cell receptor beta chains below, sequenced in a study of neoadjuvant anti-PD-1 for oral cavity cancer. Sequencing was performed with immunoSEQ multiplex PCR; in TCRdb, only in-frame clones are kept and a portion is missing. The table records about 32,000 clones, 80% of them present only once. As to time point: after neoadjuvant nivolumab, at surgical resection. Sequences were derived from PBMCs, sampled after nivolumab (anti-PD-1) treatment. The receptors stem from a person between 40 and 85 years old with oral cavity squamous cell carcinoma.

The rearrangement links TRBV9 to TRBJ1-4; D is unresolved. Trimming removed 4 bases from V and 2 bases from J, with 15 bases in between. Germline V lookup: CDR1 SGDLS, CDR2 YYNGEE. The CDR3 extends over 16 amino acids. The CDR3 is CASSKDPTTTNEKLFF. CDR3 in DNA: TGTGCCAGCAGCAAGGACCCCACTACGACTAATGAAAAACTGTTTTTT.

This sequence joins TRBV2 and TRBJ1-1; D call uncertain. V was cut by 6 bases and J by 2 bases, with 1 base left in between. The V gene's germline CDR1 is SNHLY and CDR2 FYNNEI. The CDR3 runs 10 residues. The CDR3 sequence is CASSNTEAFF. CDR3 in DNA: TGTGCCAGCAGCAACACTGAAGCTTTCTTT.

This clone has a single count. The chain links TRBV5-6 to TRBJ2-1; D unresolved. Trimming removed 0 bases at V and 8 bases at J, with 3 bases between. From germline, CDR1 is SGHDT and CDR2 YYEEEE. The CDR3 loop spans 11 amino acids. CDR3 residues: CASSLAHEQFF. The CDR3 bases are TGTGCCAGCAGCTTGGCCCATGAGCAGTTCTTC. Supplemented by reference TRBV5-6 and TRBJ2-1, the full variable domain reads DAGVTQSPTHLIKTRGQQVTLRCSPKSGHDTVSWYQQALGQGPQFIFQYYEEEERQRGNFPDRFSGHQFPNYSSELNVNALLLGDSALYLCASSLAHEQFFGPGTRLTVL.

About this clone itself: A read error may produce the germline difference seen at one junction end. V usage is TRBV6-1 and J usage is TRBJ1-1, with TRBD1 matching over 8 bases. This CDR3 has 13 amino acids. Germline assignment: CDR1 MNHNS and CDR2 SASEGT. The CDR3 nucleotides read TGTGCCAGCAGTAACAGGGGGAACATTGAAGCTTTCTTT. Protein: CASSNRGNIEAFF.

J is TRBJ1-6 and V is TRBV5-1; possibly TRBD1 for D (5 bases). From germline, CDR1 is SGHRS and CDR2 YFSETQ. The CDR3 loop spans 15 amino acids. V lost 4 bases and J 5 bases, leaving 13 bases between the germline ends. CDR3 nucleotide sequence: TGCGCCAGCAGCCCTAACAGGAGGGATAATTCACCCCTCCACTTT. Translating it yields CASSPNRRDNSPLHF. Filled out from reference TRBV5-1 and TRBJ1-6, the complete variable domain reads KAGVTQTPRYLIKTRGQQVTLSCSPISGHRSVSWYQQTPGQGLQFLFEYFSETQRNKGNFPGRFSGRQFSNSRSEMNVSTLELGDSALYLCASSPNRRDNSPLHFGNGTRLTVT.

Sample share makes this clone medium-sized. The chain is built from TRBV6-5 and TRBJ1-6, with a tentative D call TRBD1 (5 bases). Germline CDR1 and CDR2: MNHEY and SVGAGI. The V end was cut by 6 bases, the J end by 10 bases, with 13 bases between. The CDR3 runs 13 residues. CDR3 DNA sequence: TGTGCCAGCAGCTACAGGAAGGGCTCACCCCTCCACTTT. Amino acids: CASSYRKGSPLHF.

The CDR3 region is CASSERGVNQPQHF. Written as DNA, the CDR3 is TGTGCCAGCAGCGAGCGAGGGGTTAATCAGCCCCAGCATTTT. V gene TRBV7-2 combines with J gene TRBJ1-5; weak D call: TRBD1 (5 bases). The CDR3 runs to 14 residues. Germline CDR1 SGHTA, CDR2 FQGNSA. V was clipped by 5 bases and J by 4 bases, with 12 bases between them.

The chain uses TRBV27 and TRBJ2-6; 7 nucleotides align to TRBD1. With 5 bases clipped from V and 0 bases from J, the junction kept 7 bases outside the gene matches. This CDR3 region has 17 residues. Germline V gives CDR1 MNHEY, CDR2 SMNVEV (reference sequence). The CDR3, as DNA: TGTGCCAGCAGTCCTGGACAGGCCTTCTCTGGGGCCAACGTCCTGACTTTC. This translates into CASSPGQAFSGANVLTF.

The V and J genes are TRBV5-1 and TRBJ1-4; TRBD1 aligns across 7 bases. Trimming took 0 bases from V and 7 from J; bases not matched to a gene: 6. CDR1 is SGHRS, CDR2 YFSETQ, per germline. This CDR3 is 15 amino acids long. CDR3 DNA: TGCGCCAGCAGCTTGGACAGGGGTTATGCTGAAAAACTGTTTTTT. Its translation is CASSLDRGYAEKLFF.

The count of this clone is one. This rearrangement joins TRBV7-2 to TRBJ1-4, with no clear D. This CDR3 contains 15 residues. V gave up 1 base and J gave up 9 bases, with 15 bases separating them. Germline CDR1 reads SGHTA; CDR2 reads FQGNSA. CDR3 DNA sequence: TGTGCCAGCAGCTTAGTGCCCGAGGACCCGAAAAAACTGTTTTTT. It encodes CASSLVPEDPKKLFF.

The chain uses TRBV4-2 and TRBJ1-4; D not resolved. The CDR3 covers 16 residues. In germline, CDR1 is LGHNA, CDR2 YNFKEQ. Trimming took off 0 bases at V and 0 bases at J, with 8 bases between the two ends. As DNA, the CDR3 is TGTGCCAGCAGCCAAGATGGGGATGCAACTAATGAAAAACTGTTTTTT. Amino acid sequence: CASSQDGDATNEKLFF.

A note on this clone: A much larger clone sits a single nucleotide away, making a read error possible. The V call is TRBV6-5, the J call TRBJ2-2, with D perhaps TRBD1 (5 bases). The V end was cut by 4 bases, the J end by 2 bases, with 8 bases between. This CDR3 region has 14 residues. Germline V gene sequence: CDR1 MNHEY, CDR2 SVGAGI. CDR3 in DNA: TGTGCCAGCAGTTTTGACAGAAACACCGGGGAGCTGTTTTTT. It specifies CASSFDRNTGELFF.

This clone turned up a few times. In nucleotides, the CDR3 is TGTGCCAGCAGTGAATCGACAGGCGCGGAAAAACTGTTTTTT. Encoded protein: CASSESTGAEKLFF. The V gene is TRBV2, the J gene TRBJ1-4; TRBD1 is a possible D gene (6 bases). Germline V gene sequence: CDR1 SNHLY, CDR2 FYNNEI. This CDR3 has 14 residues. The V end was cut by 2 bases, the J end by 8 bases, with 12 bases between.

This clone is medium-sized by share. The chain employs TRBV11-2 and TRBJ2-5, with D perhaps matching TRBD1 (5 bases). The CDR3 has 16 amino acids. The V gene's germline CDR1 is SGHAT and CDR2 FQNNGV. With 4 bases removed from V and 0 bases from J, the gap between germline ends came to 15 bases. CDR3 protein: CASSSVGQGDQETQYF. CDR3 in DNA: TGTGCCAGCAGCTCCGTCGGGCAGGGTGACCAAGAGACCCAGTACTTC.

The chain combines TRBV18 with TRBJ1-4, with no clear D. Trimming left V 4 bases short and J 5 bases short, with 8 bases between. In germline, CDR1 is KGHSH, CDR2 LQKENI. This CDR3 spans 13 amino acids. Here the CDR3 DNA reads TGTGCCAGCTCACGGTCCGGAAATGAAAAACTGTTTTTT. Its protein product is CASSRSGNEKLFF.

This clone is a singleton in its sample. The chain couples TRBV15 to TRBJ2-3; tentative D call: TRBD1 (6 bases). The length of the CDR3 is 15 residues. From germline, CDR1 is LNHNV and CDR2 YYDKDF (reference sequence). Deletions cut 0 bases from V and 3 bases from J, with 10 bases between. The CDR3 spells CATSRDSQGTDTQYF. The CDR3, as DNA: TGTGCCACCAGCAGAGATTCGCAGGGGACAGATACGCAGTATTTT.

V usage is TRBV27 and J usage is TRBJ1-2, with no clear D. V lost 4 bases to trimming and J lost 4 bases, with 10 bases between them. Germline-derived CDR1 and CDR2 are MNHEY and SMNVEV (reference sequence). The length of the CDR3 is 13 residues. The CDR3 sequence is CASSSITSYGYTF. DNA of the CDR3: TGTGCCAGCAGTTCCATTACGTCCTATGGCTACACCTTC.

V gene TRBV12-5 combines with J gene TRBJ2-5, with TRBD1 matching 10 bases. Germline V gene sequence: CDR1 LGHNT, CDR2 FRNRAP. J gave up 0 bases and V 7 bases, and 17 bases lay outside the gene matches. The CDR3 is made up of 19 amino acids. CDR3 protein: CASANRQGAALDHQETQYF. The DNA for the CDR3 is TGTGCTAGTGCCAACCGACAGGGGGCAGCGCTGGACCACCAAGAGACCCAGTACTTC. Looking up the rest from reference TRBV12-5 and TRBJ2-5 gives the full variable domain: DARVTQTPRHKVTEMGQEVTMRCQPILGHNTVFWYRQTMMQGLELLAYFRNRAPLDDSGMPKDRFSAEMPDATLATLKIQPSEPRDSAVYFCASANRQGAALDHQETQYFGPGTRLLVL.

This clone occurred once. This chain joins TRBV6-4 and TRBJ2-2; D ambiguous. V was clipped by 3 bases and J by 1 base, with 3 bases between them. Looked up from germline, CDR1 is MRHNA and CDR2 is SNTAGT. The CDR3 covers 13 residues. CDR3: CASSEGNTGELFF. The CDR3 DNA is TGTGCCAGCAGTGAAGGGAACACCGGGGAGCTGTTTTTT.

This chain connects TRBV10-3 to TRBJ2-1; D gene unclear. The V and J ends lost 8 bases and 10 bases respectively, with 15 bases between them. The germline V gene has CDR1 ENHRY and CDR2 SYGVKD. The CDR3 loop spans 12 amino acids. CDR3 residues: CAIRHQNSEQFF. CDR3 DNA: TGTGCCATCCGCCATCAAAACAGCGAGCAGTTCTTC.

The chain joins TRBV15 to TRBJ1-2, with D tentatively TRBD1 (5 bases). Trimming removed 0 bases at V and 8 bases at J, with 13 bases between. CDR3 size: 14 residues. Germline V gene data show CDR1 as LNHNV and CDR2 as YYDKDF (reference sequence). Here the CDR3 DNA reads TGTGCCACCAGCAGAGAAGGCAGGGAAACAGGCTACACCTTC. Protein sequence: CATSREGRETGYTF.

The V call is TRBV5-4, the J call TRBJ1-4, with 7 positions matching TRBD1. The CDR3 extends over 15 amino acids. V lost 4 bases to trimming and J lost 6 bases; unmatched junction nucleotides: 9. The germline CDR1 and CDR2 sequences are SGHNT and YYREEE (reference sequence). CDR3 in amino acids: CASSEQGRGDEKLFF. The CDR3 nucleotides read TGTGCCAGCAGCGAACAGGGGAGGGGGGATGAAAAACTGTTTTTT.

V is TRBV5-1 and J is TRBJ1-1; D gene uncertain. The CDR3 is 14 residues long. Germline CDR1 SGHRS, CDR2 YFSETQ. The germline V and J ends were trimmed by 3 bases and 1 base, with 10 bases remaining between them. Written as DNA, the CDR3 is TGCGCCAGCAGCTCCTACAGAGAGAACACTGAAGCTTTCTTT. Translating it yields CASSSYRENTEAFF.

The chain joins TRBV7-2 to TRBJ2-5; maybe TRBD2 (7 bases). Per the germline V gene, CDR1 is SGHTA and CDR2 is FQGNSA. V shed 5 bases and J shed 5 bases, with 18 bases lying between them. CDR3 length: 15 residues. CDR3 region: CASSLGGGAGETQYF. The CDR3 DNA sequence: TGTGCCAGCAGCCTAGGAGGGGGGGCCGGGGAGACCCAGTACTTC.

The chain is built from TRBV9 and TRBJ2-5; 9 bases map to TRBD1. Germline CDR1 SGDLS, CDR2 YYNGEE. Unmatched junction bases numbered 12, after V lost 2 bases and J lost 4 bases. This CDR3 is built from 17 residues. The CDR3 protein is CASSVGGGTGYPETQYF. Written as DNA, the CDR3 is TGTGCCAGCAGCGTTGGAGGGGGGACAGGGTACCCAGAGACCCAGTACTTC.

The rearrangement links TRBV5-1 to TRBJ2-3; 16 bases are shared with TRBD2. Germline V gene data show CDR1 as SGHRS and CDR2 as YFSETQ. The CDR3 runs 17 residues. Germline trimming cut 4 bases from V and 5 bases from J; bases unmatched to any gene: 7. CDR3 in DNA: TGCGCCAGCAGCCAGGGACTAGCGGGGGGGCGAGGAGATACGCAGTATTTT. It encodes CASSQGLAGGRGDTQYF.

This chain connects TRBV18 to TRBJ1-2; 7 bases agree with TRBD1. The length of the CDR3 is 13 residues. Germline V gene sequence: CDR1 KGHSH, CDR2 LQKENI. Trimming at V came to 2 bases and at J to 5 bases, leaving 2 bases not matched to a gene. The CDR3 protein is CASSPGTDYGYTF. The CDR3 DNA reads TGTGCCAGCTCACCAGGGACAGATTATGGCTACACCTTC.

The chain combines TRBV2 with TRBJ2-3; TRBD1 matches at 7 bases. In germline, CDR1 is SNHLY, CDR2 FYNNEI. The J segment lost 1 base and the V segment lost 5 bases, leaving 3 bases of the junction unmatched. CDR3 size: 14 residues. The CDR3 DNA reads TGTGCCAGCAGTTTCGACAGGGGCACAGATACGCAGTATTTT. Translation gives CASSFDRGTDTQYF.

V and J are TRBV4-3 and TRBJ2-6; D ambiguous. The germline gives CDR1 LGHNA, CDR2 YSLEER. CDR3 length: 19 residues. Trimming took off 0 bases at V and 0 bases at J, with 15 bases between the two ends. CDR3 in amino acids: CASSQDYLGTFSGANVLTF. CDR3 sequence (DNA): TGCGCCAGCAGCCAAGACTATCTAGGCACCTTCTCTGGGGCCAACGTCCTGACTTTC.

This rearrangement joins TRBV18 to TRBJ1-5, with D possibly TRBD1 on 5 matching bases. The CDR3 has 15 amino acids. Trimming pared 3 bases from V and 2 bases from J, leaving 11 bases between. Germline lookup yields CDR1 KGHSH and CDR2 LQKENI. CDR3 protein: CASSPTGGGNQPQHF. The DNA for the CDR3 is TGTGCCAGCTCACCCACCGGAGGGGGCAATCAGCCCCAGCATTTT.

The chain has TRBV30 and TRBJ2-7; the match to TRBD2 covers 10 bases. The CDR3 is made up of 16 amino acids. V gave up 2 bases and J gave up 0 bases; unmatched junction bases: 7. The germline CDR1 and CDR2 sequences are GTSNPN and SVGIG (reference sequence). CDR3 sequence (DNA): TGTGCCTGGAGTTCCATTAGCGGGGGGAGCTCCTACGAGCAGTACTTC. It translates to CAWSSISGGSSYEQYF.